This entry is about one T cell receptor (beta chain). Germline CDR1 MDHEN, CDR2 SYDVKM. The CDR3 is 15 residues long. Regarding treatment: randomized to nivolumab then ipilimumab (arm A) or the reverse (arm B). Patients had received no earlier DNA-damaging chemotherapy. Sorted cells were live CD3+CD8+, lacking CD19 and CD56, from PBMCs. These data originate in a study of sequential checkpoint blockade in melanoma. Study-wide context: After both sequences, patients received maintenance nivolumab.

Some clones are missing from TCRdb's copy, which holds only in-frame ones; the method was immunoSEQ multiplex PCR. Of about 5,700 clones listed, around nine tenths are singletons. This chain connects TRBV28 to TRBJ2-5; 10 bases are shared with TRBD2. The DNA end favors TRBJ2-7, so the J call may be wrong. The sequencing here drew on CD8+ T cells sorted from blood (inferred from file names), taken from a patient given nivolumab and ipilimumab in sequence. This sequence originates from a human donor with melanoma. DNA of the CDR3: TGTGCCAGCAGTTCCCTAGCGGGAGTGTCCTACGAGCAGTACTTC. Amino acids: CASSSLAGVSYEQYF.